The count of the clone carrying this T cell receptor (beta chain) is one. Germline and junction disagree at one end, which may indicate a read error. The data were taken from a study of shared clonotypes between healthy human individuals. For sorted subsets, 150 to 200 ng DNA per replicate equaled 30,000 or so T cell genomes. The repertoire was sequenced with immunoSEQ multiplex PCR; TCRdb's copy has only in-frame clones and lacks some. The sample lists 2 million to 2.5 million clones, 80% to 95% occurring once. The CDR3 is 15 amino acids. Germline V gene data show CDR1 as MNHEY and CDR2 as SMNVEV (reference sequence).

The sequence came from a man younger than 35 in good health. Some clones in this sample may be carry-over from other donors' samples. Specimen: naive CD4+ T cells from PBMCs. The subset denotes: CD45RA+ positively selected. The chain uses TRBV27 and TRBJ1-2; D is possibly TRBD1 (6 bases). CDR3 loop: CASSISIGTNYGYTF. The CDR3 bases are TGTGCCAGCAGTATATCTATAGGGACAAACTATGGCTACACCTTC.